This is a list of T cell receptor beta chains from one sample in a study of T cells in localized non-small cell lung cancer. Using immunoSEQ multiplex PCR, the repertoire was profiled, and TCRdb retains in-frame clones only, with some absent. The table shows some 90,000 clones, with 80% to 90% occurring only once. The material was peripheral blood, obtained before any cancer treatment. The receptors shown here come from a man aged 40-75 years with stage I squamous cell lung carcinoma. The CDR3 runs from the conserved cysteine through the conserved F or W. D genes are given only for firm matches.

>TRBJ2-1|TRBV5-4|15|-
CASSLDQGGGNEQFF
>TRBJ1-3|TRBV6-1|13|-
CASRQRSGNTIYF
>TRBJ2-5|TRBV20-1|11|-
CSVGWQETQYF
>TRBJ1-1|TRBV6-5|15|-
CASSFDGIKNTEAFF
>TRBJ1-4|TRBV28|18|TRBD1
CASSPIGQGIPNAEKLFF
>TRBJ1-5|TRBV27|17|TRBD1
CASSLPPGTGGGQPQHF
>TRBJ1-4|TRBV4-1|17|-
CASSQAGLGLVNEKLFF
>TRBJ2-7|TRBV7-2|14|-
CASSLGGTAYEQYF
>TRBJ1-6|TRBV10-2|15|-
CASSGAGVNNSPLHF
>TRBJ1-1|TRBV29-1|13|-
CSVEDGPNTEAFF